This T cell receptor beta chain comes out of a study of regulatory T cells in long-lasting Graves disease. The time point denotes: newly diagnosed GD, antithyroid drugs for less than 3 months. From RNA extracted from PBMCs, the TCR library was made. From each patient, 8 to 10 milliliters of peripheral blood was drawn and collected into an EDTA anticoagulant tube. Deletions cut 6 bases from V and 2 bases from J, with 4 bases between. This CDR3 is built from 11 residues. Germline CDR1 and CDR2: SNHLY and FYNNEI. The authors built TCR beta libraries using iRepertoire HTBI primers and Arm-PCR of CDR3 regions. From the multiplex PCR reads, TCRdb called clonotypes with MiXCR, one entry per CDR3 protein. The data hold about 400,000 distinct CDR3 sequences, with around 16% observed a single time. This clonotype was observed at least ten times. These data are also associated with another study on T cells in Graves' hyperthyroidism and ophthalmopathy. That report adds: Newly diagnosed patients aged 18 to 65 had hyperthyroidism of under 2 months' duration. By a 13 V-J model, ophthalmopathy was set apart from stable hyperthyroidism.

The gene calls are TRBV2 and TRBJ2-5; no firm D call. The receptor was derived from a young woman with Graves disease. Here the sequenced sample was peripheral blood mononuclear cells (PBMCs), taken at new diagnosis, from a patient treated with antithyroid drugs. CDR3 DNA: TGTGCCAGCAGGGATCAAGAGACCCAGTACTTC. Its translation: CASRDQETQYF.